The 21 T cell receptor beta chains below were found in one sample sequenced in a study of blood T cell repertoires in COVID-19. Assay: immunoSEQ multiplex PCR; the TCRdb copy retains only in-frame clones and omits some. The repertoire includes tens of thousands of clones, 82% of them detected once, and about 2.9% sits in the top ten. The material sequenced was peripheral blood. These receptors were obtained from a woman aged 60-75 years with acute or convalescent COVID-19.

This rearrangement joins TRBV11-3 to TRBJ2-1; D uncertain. Germline V gene data show CDR1 as SGHNT and CDR2 as YENEEA. There are 11 residues in the CDR3. Trimming took 4 bases from V and 8 from J, leaving 6 bases between them. CDR3 sequence: CASSSSDEQFF. The CDR3, as DNA: TGTGCCAGCAGCTCCAGCGATGAGCAGTTCTTC. The full variable domain, rest sourced from reference TRBV11-3 and TRBJ2-1, is EAGVVQSPRYKIIEKKQPVAFWCNPISGHNTLYWYLQNLGQGPELLIRYENEEAVDDSQLPKDRFSAERLKGVDSTLKIQPAELGDSAVYLCASSSSDEQFFGPGTRLTVL.

The gene calls are TRBV20-1 and TRBJ1-1; unclear D gene. Germline loops: CDR1 DFQATT, CDR2 SNEGSKA (reference sequence). The germline V and J ends were trimmed by 5 bases and 5 bases, with 9 bases remaining between them. This CDR3 region has 11 residues. The CDR3, as DNA: TGCAGTGCTGAAAGAGGGACTGAAGCTTTCTTT. Its translation is CSAERGTEAFF.

The chain recombines TRBV28 with TRBJ2-5, with 9 bases fitting TRBD1. J gave up 5 bases and V 4 bases, and 11 bases lay outside the gene matches. The V gene's germline CDR1 is MDHEN and CDR2 SYDVKM. The CDR3 spans 16 residues. The CDR3 DNA follows: TGTGCCAGCAGTTCCCACGCACAGGGGGCTGGGGAGACCCAGTACTTC. It specifies CASSSHAQGAGETQYF.

The genes are TRBV9 and TRBJ2-2; 9 nucleotides line up with TRBD2. This CDR3 spans 16 amino acids. Germline V gene sequence: CDR1 SGDLS, CDR2 YYNGEE. With 2 bases clipped from V and 0 bases from J, the junction kept 2 bases outside the gene matches. The chain's CDR3 is CASSVTSGTNTGELFF. DNA of the CDR3: TGTGCCAGCAGCGTGACTAGCGGCACGAACACCGGGGAGCTGTTTTTT.

The rearrangement links TRBV7-9 to TRBJ2-5; D may be TRBD1 (6 bases). This CDR3 contains 14 residues. The V gene lost 8 bases and the J gene lost 1 base, with 14 bases spanning the gap. CDR1 and CDR2 from the germline V gene are SEHNR and FQNEAQ (reference sequence). This CDR3 reads CASETQGSQETQYF. The CDR3 DNA sequence: TGTGCCAGCGAAACACAGGGATCCCAAGAGACCCAGTACTTC.

V usage is TRBV5-1 and J usage is TRBJ2-2; 7 bases are shared with TRBD1. V gave up 4 bases and J gave up 10 bases; unmatched junction bases: 10. CDR1 and CDR2 (germline): SGHRS, YFSETQ. CDR3 size: 14 residues. CDR3 region: CASSTIDRDEELFF. The DNA of the CDR3 is TGCGCCAGCAGCACTATAGACAGGGACGAGGAGCTGTTTTTT. Together with reference TRBV5-1 and TRBJ2-2, the CDR3 gives the full variable domain: KAGVTQTPRYLIKTRGQQVTLSCSPISGHRSVSWYQQTPGQGLQFLFEYFSETQRNKGNFPGRFSGRQFSNSRSEMNVSTLELGDSALYLCASSTIDRDEELFFGEGSRLTVL.

The chain links TRBV3-1 (or the pseudogene TRBV3-2) to TRBJ2-1, with TRBD2 matching over 7 bases. The CDR3 totals 16 residues. V dropped 4 bases and J dropped 4; count of bases not matched to a gene: 10. The germline gives CDR1 LGHDT, CDR2 YNNKEL (reference sequence). DNA for the CDR3: TGTGCCAGCAGCCGAGACCGCGGGAGTCGGTACAATGAGCAGTTCTTC. This gives the protein CASSRDRGSRYNEQFF.

J is TRBJ2-7 and V is TRBV28; TRBD2 agrees at 15 bases. Unmatched junction bases numbered 13, after V lost 2 bases and J lost 5 bases. Per the germline V gene, CDR1 is MDHEN and CDR2 is SYDVKM. This CDR3 is 19 amino acids long. CDR3 loop: CASSLGPRTSGRAFNEQYF. The CDR3 DNA reads as TGTGCCAGCAGTTTAGGCCCAAGGACTAGCGGGAGGGCCTTCAACGAGCAGTACTTC.

The chain combines TRBV7-3 with TRBJ2-1, with 7 positions matching TRBD2. The V and J ends lost 3 bases and 0 bases, in that order; junction bases with no gene match: 11. There are 18 residues in the CDR3. The germline V gene encodes CDR1 SGHTA and CDR2 FQGTGA. The CDR3 nucleotides are TGTGCCAGCAGCTTCCACGGACTAGACCGTTTCTCCTACAATGAGCAGTTCTTC. Translation gives CASSFHGLDRFSYNEQFF. Looking up the rest from reference TRBV7-3 and TRBJ2-1 gives the full variable domain: GAGVSQTPSNKVTEKGKYVELRCDPISGHTALYWYRQSLGQGPEFLIYFQGTGAADDSGLPNDRFFAVRPEGSVSTLKIQRTERGDSAVYLCASSFHGLDRFSYNEQFFGPGTRLTVL.

The chain combines TRBV3-1 (or the pseudogene TRBV3-2) with TRBJ1-2; tentatively, D is TRBD1 (5 bases). Germline CDR1 is LGHDT and CDR2 is YNNKEL (reference sequence). V dropped 6 bases and J dropped 4 bases, with 18 bases sitting between them. The CDR3 length is 15 residues. The CDR3 loop is CASRQGGDKVYGYTF. CDR3 nucleotides: TGTGCCAGCAGGCAGGGAGGGGATAAGGTCTATGGCTACACCTTC.

The chain joins TRBV5-5 to TRBJ1-5; 11 positions match TRBD1. V was clipped by 4 bases and J by 2 bases; unmatched bases: 2. In germline, CDR1 is SGHKS, CDR2 YYEKEE (reference sequence). There are 15 residues in the CDR3. This CDR3 is CASSLGQGGNQPQHF. The DNA for the CDR3 is TGTGCCAGCAGCCTGGGACAGGGGGGCAATCAGCCCCAGCATTTT.

This chain links TRBV27 with TRBJ2-7, with D perhaps TRBD2 (6 bases). This CDR3 is built from 11 residues. The germline V gene has CDR1 MNHEY and CDR2 SMNVEV (reference sequence). Trimming pared 3 bases from V and 6 bases from J, leaving 6 bases between. The CDR3 DNA is TGTGCCAGCAGTTTGGGGGGCGAGCAGTACTTC. Translation: CASSLGGEQYF.

This chain uses TRBV18 with TRBJ1-3; D remains ambiguous. The length of the CDR3 is 17 residues. Deletions cut 2 bases from V and 1 base from J, with 15 bases between. CDR1 is KGHSH and CDR2 is LQKENI in the germline V gene. CDR3 DNA sequence: TGTGCCAGCTCACCATGGGCCAGCACTGGGTCTGGAAACACCATATATTTT. Residues: CASSPWASTGSGNTIYF.

The DNA for the CDR3 is TGTGCCAGCAGGGGCGGGCTCACAGGGCCTGGAAACACCATATATTTT. Protein product: CASRGGLTGPGNTIYF. This chain links TRBV28 with TRBJ1-3; possibly TRBD1 for D (6 bases). Germline lookup yields CDR1 MDHEN and CDR2 SYDVKM. Between the trimmed V and J ends, which lost 6 bases and 2 bases, there was a span of 17 bases. CDR3 length equals 16 residues.

This clone occurred once. V is TRBV9 and J is TRBJ1-1; 9 nucleotides agree with TRBD1. The CDR3 is 15 amino acids. Germline V gene data show CDR1 as SGDLS and CDR2 as YYNGEE. V trimming: 4 bases; J trimming: 4 bases; junction bases outside the gene matches: 8. As DNA, the CDR3 is TGTGCCAGCAGCTTGCTGACAGGGGGACTCACTGAAGCTTTCTTT. It specifies CASSLLTGGLTEAFF.

V is TRBV5-1 and J is TRBJ2-5, with D perhaps TRBD1 (5 bases). Germline V gene lookup returns CDR1 SGHRS and CDR2 YFSETQ. CDR3 length equals 14 residues. The V end was cut by 3 bases, the J end by 2 bases, with 11 bases between. CDR3 protein: CASSSGRGQETQYF. CDR3 DNA sequence: TGCGCCAGCAGCTCCGGAAGGGGTCAAGAGACCCAGTACTTC.

V and J are TRBV2 and TRBJ1-5; 8 nucleotides match TRBD1. The germline CDR1 and CDR2 sequences are SNHLY and FYNNEI. Unmatched junction bases numbered 7, after V lost 7 bases and J lost 2 bases. The CDR3 runs to 15 residues. This CDR3 is CASTLDRVGNQPQHF. In nucleotides, the CDR3 is TGTGCCAGCACCCTGGACAGGGTTGGCAATCAGCCCCAGCATTTT.

This clone ranks as medium-sized (0.01 to 0.1%). This rearrangement joins TRBV7-9 to TRBJ2-7; 7 bases agree with TRBD2. V lost 1 base, J lost 0 bases, and 6 bases stayed unmatched. Looked up from germline, CDR1 is SEHNR and CDR2 is FQNEAQ (reference sequence). This CDR3 has 16 residues. CDR3: CASSLEPGGSSYEQYF. The CDR3 region has the DNA TGTGCCAGCAGCTTAGAGCCGGGGGGAAGCTCCTACGAGCAGTACTTC.

The rearrangement joins TRBV7-8 to TRBJ1-5; 9 bases fit TRBD1. The germline gives CDR1 SGHVS, CDR2 FQNEAQ. The V gene end was trimmed by 7 bases and the J gene end by 7 bases; junction bases not matched to a gene: 8. The CDR3 consists of 14 residues. CDR3 nucleotide sequence: TGTGCCAGCACCCGGACAGGGGTTGGCCAGCCCCAGCATTTT. It is translated as CASTRTGVGQPQHF.

This chain uses TRBV18 with TRBJ1-1, with D uncertain. Per germline, CDR1 KGHSH and CDR2 LQKENI. The CDR3 extends over 16 amino acids. The V end was cut by 2 bases, the J end by 0 bases, with 13 bases between. CDR3 loop: CASSPGGLLMNTEAFF. The CDR3 nucleotides are TGTGCCAGCTCACCAGGAGGGCTCCTGATGAACACTGAAGCTTTCTTT.

The chain recombines TRBV7-6 with TRBJ2-1; D is uncertain. This CDR3 comprises 13 residues. CDR1 and CDR2 from the germline V gene are SGHVS and FNYEAQ. Deletions cut 5 bases from V and 12 bases from J, with 17 bases between. Here the CDR3 reads CASSRRRTTTQFF. The CDR3 DNA reads TGTGCCAGCAGCCGCCGTAGAACAACTACGCAGTTCTTC.